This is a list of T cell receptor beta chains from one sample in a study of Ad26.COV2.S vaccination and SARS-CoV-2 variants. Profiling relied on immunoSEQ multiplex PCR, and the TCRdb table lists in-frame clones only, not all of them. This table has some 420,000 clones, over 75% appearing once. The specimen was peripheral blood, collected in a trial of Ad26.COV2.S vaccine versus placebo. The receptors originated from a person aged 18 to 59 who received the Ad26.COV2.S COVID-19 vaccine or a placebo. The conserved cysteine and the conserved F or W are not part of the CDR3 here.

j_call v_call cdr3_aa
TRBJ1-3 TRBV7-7 ASSSAKGPGNTIY
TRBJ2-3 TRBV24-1 ATSDPGQGPDTQY
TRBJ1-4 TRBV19 ASSPTAANEKLF
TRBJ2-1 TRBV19 ASMVWDGDYNEQF
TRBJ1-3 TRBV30 AWRGPGNGNTIY
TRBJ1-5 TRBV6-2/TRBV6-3 ASSYSGQGNQPQH
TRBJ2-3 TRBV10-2 ASTPGPGGNTQY
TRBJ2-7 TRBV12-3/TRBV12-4 ASSLANRAEQY
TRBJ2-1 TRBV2 ARGEQF
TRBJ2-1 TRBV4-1 ASSQDLRGGWDEQF
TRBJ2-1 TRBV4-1 ASSQLAGGYNEQF
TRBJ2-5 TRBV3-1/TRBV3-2 ASSQDRTRQETQY
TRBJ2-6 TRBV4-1 ASSQVHRDSGANVLT
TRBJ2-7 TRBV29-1 SVEDPRGLTYEQY
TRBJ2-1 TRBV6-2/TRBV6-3 ASSYGLASNEQF
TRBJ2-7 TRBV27 ASNLSGGGYEQY
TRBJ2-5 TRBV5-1 ASSLAGSGSSGETQY
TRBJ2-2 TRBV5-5 ASSLLINTGELF
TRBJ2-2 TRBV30 AWSVENTGELF
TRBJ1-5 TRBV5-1 ASSSQGGDQPQH
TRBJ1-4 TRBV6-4 ASSDSKGEKLF
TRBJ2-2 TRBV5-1 ASSFWGESTGELF
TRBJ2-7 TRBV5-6 ASTFGGGTYEQY
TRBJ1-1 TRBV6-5 ASSPTGRGTEAF
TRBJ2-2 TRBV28 ASSFRQGGTGELF
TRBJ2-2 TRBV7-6 ASIPGTANTGELF
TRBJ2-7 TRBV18 ASSPGTGSYEQY
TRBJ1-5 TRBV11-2 ASSPGRGGQPQH
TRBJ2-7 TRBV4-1 ASSQEGVVGSYEQY
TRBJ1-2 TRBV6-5 ASTSRGGYT
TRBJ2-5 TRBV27 ASSYRQGVWTQY
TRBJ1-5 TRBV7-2 ASSPDRAGQPQH
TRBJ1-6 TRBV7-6 ASSSSRSPLH
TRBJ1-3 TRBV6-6 ATFRGGGNTIY
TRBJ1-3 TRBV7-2 ASSLVSAARNTIY
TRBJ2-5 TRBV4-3 ASSQNPRRGNQETQY
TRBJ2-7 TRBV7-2 ASSSPGTHYEQY
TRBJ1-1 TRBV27 ASSFRGTEAF
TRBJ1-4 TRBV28 ASSPILREKLF
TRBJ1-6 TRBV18 ASSPRLLGSPLH
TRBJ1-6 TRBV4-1 ASSQAGQGSYNSPLH
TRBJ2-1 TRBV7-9 ASSPQGGSSYNEQF
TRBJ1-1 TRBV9 ASKRTADMNTEAF
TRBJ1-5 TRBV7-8 ASSLDGALNQPQH
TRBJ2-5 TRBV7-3 ASSPGTNPGTQY
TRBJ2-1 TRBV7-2 ASSSLLGTGGRNEQF
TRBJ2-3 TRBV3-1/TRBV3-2 ASSQDRGKDTQY
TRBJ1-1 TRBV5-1 ASSHNGQINTEAF
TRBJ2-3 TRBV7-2 ASSVTRGNTQY
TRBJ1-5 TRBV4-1 ASSQGPQGHQPQH
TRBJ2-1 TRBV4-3 ASSQDWDSYSYNEQF
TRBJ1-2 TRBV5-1 ASSLETGYAYGYT
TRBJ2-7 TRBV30 AWSTRTYEQY
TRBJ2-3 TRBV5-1 ASSLMSHSTDTQY
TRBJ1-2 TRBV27 ASSQTGGGYT
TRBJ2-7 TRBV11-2 ASSLGMGTSSYEQY
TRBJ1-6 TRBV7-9 ASSWDSNSPLH